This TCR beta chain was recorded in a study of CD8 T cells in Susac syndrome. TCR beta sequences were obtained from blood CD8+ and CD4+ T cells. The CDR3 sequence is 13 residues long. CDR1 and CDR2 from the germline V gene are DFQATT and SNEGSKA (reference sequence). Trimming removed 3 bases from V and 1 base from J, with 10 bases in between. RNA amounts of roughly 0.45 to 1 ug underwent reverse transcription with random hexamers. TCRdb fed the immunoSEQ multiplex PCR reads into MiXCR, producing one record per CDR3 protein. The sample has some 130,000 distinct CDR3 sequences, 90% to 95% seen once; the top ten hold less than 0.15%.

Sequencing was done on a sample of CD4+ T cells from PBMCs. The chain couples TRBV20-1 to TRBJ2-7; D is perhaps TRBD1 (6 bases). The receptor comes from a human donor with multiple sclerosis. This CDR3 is CSARFGQSYEQYF. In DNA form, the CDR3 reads TGCAGTGCTAGGTTTGGACAGTCCTACGAGCAGTACTTC.